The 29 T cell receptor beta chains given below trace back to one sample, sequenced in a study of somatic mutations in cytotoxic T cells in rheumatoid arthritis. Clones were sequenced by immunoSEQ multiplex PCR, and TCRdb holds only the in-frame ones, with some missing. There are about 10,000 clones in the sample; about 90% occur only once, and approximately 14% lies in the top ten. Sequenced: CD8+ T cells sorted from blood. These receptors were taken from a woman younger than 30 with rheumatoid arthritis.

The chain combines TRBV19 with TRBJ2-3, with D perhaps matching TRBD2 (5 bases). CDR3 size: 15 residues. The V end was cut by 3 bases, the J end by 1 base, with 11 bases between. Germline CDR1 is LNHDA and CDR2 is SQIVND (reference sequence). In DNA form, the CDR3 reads TGTGCCAGTAGTATCGGGGAAACGGGCACAGATACGCAGTATTTT. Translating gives CASSIGETGTDTQYF.

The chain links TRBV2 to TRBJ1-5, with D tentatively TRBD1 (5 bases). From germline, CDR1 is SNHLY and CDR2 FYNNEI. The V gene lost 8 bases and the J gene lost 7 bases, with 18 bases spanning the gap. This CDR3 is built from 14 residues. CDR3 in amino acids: CASSQGTIDQPQHF. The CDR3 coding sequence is TGTGCCAGCTCCCAGGGAACGATAGACCAGCCCCAGCATTTT.

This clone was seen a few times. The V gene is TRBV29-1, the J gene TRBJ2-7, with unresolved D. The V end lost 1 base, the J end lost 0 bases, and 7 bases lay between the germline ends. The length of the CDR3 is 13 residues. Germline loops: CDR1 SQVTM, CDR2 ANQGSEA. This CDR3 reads CSVEVTSSYEQYF. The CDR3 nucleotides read TGCAGCGTTGAAGTCACGAGCTCCTACGAGCAGTACTTC.

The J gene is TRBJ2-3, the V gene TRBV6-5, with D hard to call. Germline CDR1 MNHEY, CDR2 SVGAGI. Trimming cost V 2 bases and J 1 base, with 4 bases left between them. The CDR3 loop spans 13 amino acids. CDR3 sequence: CASSYEGTDTQYF. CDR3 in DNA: TGTGCCAGCAGTTACGAGGGCACAGATACGCAGTATTTT.

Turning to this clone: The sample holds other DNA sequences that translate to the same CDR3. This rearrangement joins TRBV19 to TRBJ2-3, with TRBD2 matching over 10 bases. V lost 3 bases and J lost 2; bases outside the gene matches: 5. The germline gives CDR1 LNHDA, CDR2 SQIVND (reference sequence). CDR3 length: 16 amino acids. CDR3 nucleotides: TGTGCCAGTAGTATTTCTAGCGGGAGAGTCACAGATACGCAGTATTTT. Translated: CASSISSGRVTDTQYF.

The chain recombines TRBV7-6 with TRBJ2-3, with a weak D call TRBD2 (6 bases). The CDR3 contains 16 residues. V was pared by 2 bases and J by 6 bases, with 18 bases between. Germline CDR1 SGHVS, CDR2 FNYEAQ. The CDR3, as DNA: TGTGCCAGCAGCTTATGGGGGGACTTAAAAGGGGATACGCAGTATTTT. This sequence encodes CASSLWGDLKGDTQYF.

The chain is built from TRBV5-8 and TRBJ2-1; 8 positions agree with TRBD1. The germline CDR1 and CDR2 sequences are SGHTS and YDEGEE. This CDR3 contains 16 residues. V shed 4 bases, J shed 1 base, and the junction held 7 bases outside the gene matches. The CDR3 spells CASSTWTGTSYNEQFF. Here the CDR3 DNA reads TGTGCCAGCAGCACTTGGACAGGGACATCCTACAATGAGCAGTTCTTC.

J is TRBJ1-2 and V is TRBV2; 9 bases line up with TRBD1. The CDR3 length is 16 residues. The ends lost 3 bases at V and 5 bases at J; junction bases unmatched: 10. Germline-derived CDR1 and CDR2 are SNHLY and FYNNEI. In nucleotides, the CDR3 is TGTGCCAGCAGTGAGGGCCCCGGGACAGGGCCTTATGGCTACACCTTC. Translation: CASSEGPGTGPYGYTF.

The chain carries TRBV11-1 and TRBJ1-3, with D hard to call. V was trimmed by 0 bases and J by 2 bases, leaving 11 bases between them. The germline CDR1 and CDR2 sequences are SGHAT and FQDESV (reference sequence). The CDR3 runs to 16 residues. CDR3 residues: CASSLADSGTGNTIYF. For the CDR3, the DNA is TGTGCCAGCAGCTTAGCGGACTCGGGGACTGGAAACACCATATATTTT.

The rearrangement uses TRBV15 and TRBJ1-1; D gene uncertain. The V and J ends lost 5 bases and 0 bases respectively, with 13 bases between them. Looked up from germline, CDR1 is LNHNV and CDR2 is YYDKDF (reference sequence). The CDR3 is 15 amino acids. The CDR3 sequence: CATSALRLMNTEAFF. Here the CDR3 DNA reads TGTGCCACCAGCGCCCTGAGGCTCATGAACACTGAAGCTTTCTTT. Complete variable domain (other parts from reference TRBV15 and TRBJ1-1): DAMVIQNPRYQVTQFGKPVTLSCSQTLNHNVMYWYQQKSSQAPKLLFHYYDKDFNNEADTPDNFQSRRPNTSFCFLDIRSPGLGDTAMYLCATSALRLMNTEAFFGQGTRLTVV.

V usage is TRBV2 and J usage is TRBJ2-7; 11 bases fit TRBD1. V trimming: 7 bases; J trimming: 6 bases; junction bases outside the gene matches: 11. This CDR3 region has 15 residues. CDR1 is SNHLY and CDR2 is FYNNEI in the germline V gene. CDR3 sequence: CASNPPRDRGSEQYF. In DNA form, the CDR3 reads TGTGCCAGCAATCCGCCCCGGGACAGGGGGAGCGAGCAGTACTTC.

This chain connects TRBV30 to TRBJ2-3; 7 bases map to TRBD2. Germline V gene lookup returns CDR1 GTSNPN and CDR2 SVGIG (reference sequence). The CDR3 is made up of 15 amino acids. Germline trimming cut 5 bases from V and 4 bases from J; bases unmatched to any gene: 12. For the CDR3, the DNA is TGTGCCTGGGTGGGGAGGGAAGTTGCGGCAGATACGCAGTATTTT. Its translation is CAWVGREVAADTQYF.

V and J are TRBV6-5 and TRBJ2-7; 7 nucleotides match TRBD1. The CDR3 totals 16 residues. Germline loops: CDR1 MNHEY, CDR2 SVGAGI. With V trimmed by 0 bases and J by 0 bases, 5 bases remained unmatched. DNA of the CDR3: TGTGCCAGCAGTTACTCACAGGGGCCTCTCTCCTACGAGCAGTACTTC. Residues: CASSYSQGPLSYEQYF.

The CDR3 region is CASSYLAGGVDTQYF. The CDR3 coding sequence is TGTGCCAGCAGTTATCTAGCGGGGGGGGTGGATACGCAGTATTTT. V is TRBV6-6 and J is TRBJ2-3, with TRBD2 matching over 12 bases. Germline CDR1 and CDR2: MNHNY and SVGAGI (reference sequence). The J segment lost 6 bases and the V segment lost 3 bases, leaving 4 bases of the junction unmatched. There are 15 residues in the CDR3.

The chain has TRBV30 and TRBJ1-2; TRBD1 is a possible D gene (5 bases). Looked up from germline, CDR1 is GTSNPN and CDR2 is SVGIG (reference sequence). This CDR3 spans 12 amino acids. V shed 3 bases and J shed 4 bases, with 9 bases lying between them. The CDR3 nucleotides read TGTGCCTGGAGACCAGGGCCCTATGGCTACACCTTC. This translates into CAWRPGPYGYTF. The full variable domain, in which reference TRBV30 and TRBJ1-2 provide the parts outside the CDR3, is SQTIHQWPATLVQPVGSPLSLECTVEGTSNPNLYWYRQAAGRGLQLLFYSVGIGQISSEVPQNLSASRPQDRQFILSSKKLLLSDSGFYLCAWRPGPYGYTFGSGTRLTVV.

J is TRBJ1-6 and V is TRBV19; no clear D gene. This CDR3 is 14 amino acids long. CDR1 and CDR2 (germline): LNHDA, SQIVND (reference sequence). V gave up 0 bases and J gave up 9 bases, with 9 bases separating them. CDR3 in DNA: TGTGCCAGTAGTATAGATGGCTCCGCTTCACCCCTCCACTTT. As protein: CASSIDGSASPLHF.

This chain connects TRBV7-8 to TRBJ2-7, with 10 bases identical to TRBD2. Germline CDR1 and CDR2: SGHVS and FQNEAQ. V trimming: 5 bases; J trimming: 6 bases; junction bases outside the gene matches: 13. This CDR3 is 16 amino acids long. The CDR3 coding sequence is TGTGCCAGCAGCGCCTGGACTAGCGGAGGTTTTGGCGAGCAGTACTTC. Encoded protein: CASSAWTSGGFGEQYF.

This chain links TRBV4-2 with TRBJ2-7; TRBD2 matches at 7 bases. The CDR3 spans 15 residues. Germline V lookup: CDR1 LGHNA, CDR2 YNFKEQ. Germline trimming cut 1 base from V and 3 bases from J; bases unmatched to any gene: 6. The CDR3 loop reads CASSQVGGSDYEQYF. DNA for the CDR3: TGTGCCAGCAGCCAAGTAGGCGGGAGTGACTACGAGCAGTACTTC.

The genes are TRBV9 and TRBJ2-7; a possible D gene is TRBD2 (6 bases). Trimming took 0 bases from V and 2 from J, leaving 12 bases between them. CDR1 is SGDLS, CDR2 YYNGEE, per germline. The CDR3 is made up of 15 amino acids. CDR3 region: CASSVATGLTYEQYF. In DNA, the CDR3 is TGTGCCAGCAGCGTAGCTACAGGACTAACCTACGAGCAGTACTTC.

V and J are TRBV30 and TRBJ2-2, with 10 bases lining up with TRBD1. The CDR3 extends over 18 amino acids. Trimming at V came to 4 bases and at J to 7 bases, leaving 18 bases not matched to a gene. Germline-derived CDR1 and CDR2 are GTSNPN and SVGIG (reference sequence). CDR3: CAWTDLAGTGVSDGELFF. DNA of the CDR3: TGTGCCTGGACCGATTTAGCCGGGACAGGGGTTTCTGACGGGGAGCTGTTTTTT.

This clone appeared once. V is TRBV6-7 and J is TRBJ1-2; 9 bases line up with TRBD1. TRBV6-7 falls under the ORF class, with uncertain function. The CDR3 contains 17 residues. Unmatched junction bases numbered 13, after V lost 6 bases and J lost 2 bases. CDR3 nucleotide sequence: TGTGCCAGCAGATCCACTCGGCTGGGACAGGGAAACTATGGCTACACCTTC. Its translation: CASRSTRLGQGNYGYTF.

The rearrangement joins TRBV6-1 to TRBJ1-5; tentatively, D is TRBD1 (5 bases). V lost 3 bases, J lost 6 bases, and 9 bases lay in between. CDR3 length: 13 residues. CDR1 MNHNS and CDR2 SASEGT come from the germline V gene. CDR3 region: CASSDGGGQPQHF. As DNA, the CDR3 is TGTGCCAGCAGTGATGGGGGGGGTCAGCCCCAGCATTTT.

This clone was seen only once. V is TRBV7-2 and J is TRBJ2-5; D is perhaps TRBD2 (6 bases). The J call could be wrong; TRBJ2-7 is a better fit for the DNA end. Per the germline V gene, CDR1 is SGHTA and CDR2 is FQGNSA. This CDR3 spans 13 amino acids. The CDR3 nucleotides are TGTGCCAGCAGGGGCGGGGTCTCCTACGAGCAGTACTTC. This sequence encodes CASRGGVSYEQYF.

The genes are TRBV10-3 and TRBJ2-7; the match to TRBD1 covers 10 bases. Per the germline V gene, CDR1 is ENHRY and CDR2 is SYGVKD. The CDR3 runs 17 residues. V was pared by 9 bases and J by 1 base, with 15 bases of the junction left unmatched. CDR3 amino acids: CAIQGTGESLGSYEQYF. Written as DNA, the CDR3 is TGTGCCATTCAAGGGACAGGGGAATCCCTAGGGTCCTACGAGCAGTACTTC.

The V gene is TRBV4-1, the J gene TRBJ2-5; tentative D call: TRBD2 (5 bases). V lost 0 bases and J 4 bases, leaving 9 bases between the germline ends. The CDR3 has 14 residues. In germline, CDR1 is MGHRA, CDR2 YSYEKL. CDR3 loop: CASSQEGSRETQYF. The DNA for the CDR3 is TGCGCCAGCAGCCAAGAGGGGAGTCGAGAGACCCAGTACTTC.

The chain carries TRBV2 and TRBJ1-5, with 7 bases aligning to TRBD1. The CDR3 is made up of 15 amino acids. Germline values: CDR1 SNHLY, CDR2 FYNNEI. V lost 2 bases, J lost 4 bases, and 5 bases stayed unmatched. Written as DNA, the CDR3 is TGTGCCAGCAGTGAACTTGGGACAGTGAATCAGCCCCAGCATTTT. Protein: CASSELGTVNQPQHF.

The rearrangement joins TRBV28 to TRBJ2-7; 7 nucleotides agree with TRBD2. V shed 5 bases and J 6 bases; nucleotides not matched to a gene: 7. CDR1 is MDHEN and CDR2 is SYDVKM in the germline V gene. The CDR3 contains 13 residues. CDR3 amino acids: CASSVAGVREQYF. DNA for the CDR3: TGTGCCAGCAGTGTCGCGGGAGTTCGCGAGCAGTACTTC. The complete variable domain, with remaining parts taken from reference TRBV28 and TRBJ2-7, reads DVKVTQSSRYLVKRTGEKVFLECVQDMDHENMFWYRQDPGLGLRLIYFSYDVKMKEKGDIPEGYSVSREKKERFSLILESASTNQTSMYLCASSVAGVREQYFGPGTRLTVT.

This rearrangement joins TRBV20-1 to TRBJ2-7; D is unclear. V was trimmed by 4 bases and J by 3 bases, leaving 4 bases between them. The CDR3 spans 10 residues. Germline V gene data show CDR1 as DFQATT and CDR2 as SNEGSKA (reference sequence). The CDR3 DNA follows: TGCAGTGCTAACAGCTACGAGCAGTACTTC. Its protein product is CSANSYEQYF.

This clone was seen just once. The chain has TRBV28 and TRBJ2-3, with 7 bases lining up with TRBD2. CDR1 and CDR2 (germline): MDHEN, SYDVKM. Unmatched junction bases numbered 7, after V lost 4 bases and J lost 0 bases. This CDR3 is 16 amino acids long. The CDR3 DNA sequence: TGTGCCAGCAGTTGGCGGCGGGAGTACAGCACAGATACGCAGTATTTT. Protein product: CASSWRREYSTDTQYF.